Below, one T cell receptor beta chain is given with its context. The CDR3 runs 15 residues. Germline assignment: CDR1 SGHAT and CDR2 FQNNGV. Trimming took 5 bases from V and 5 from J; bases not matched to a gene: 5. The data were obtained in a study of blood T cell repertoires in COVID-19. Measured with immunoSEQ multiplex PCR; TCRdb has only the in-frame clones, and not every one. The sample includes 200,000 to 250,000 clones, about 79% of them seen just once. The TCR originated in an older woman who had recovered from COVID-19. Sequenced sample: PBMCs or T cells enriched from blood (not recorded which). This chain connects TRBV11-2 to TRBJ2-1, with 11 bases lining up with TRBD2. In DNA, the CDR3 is TGTGCCAGCAGCCTAGCTAGCGGGAGGAACAATGAGCAGTTCTTC. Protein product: CASSLASGRNNEQFF.